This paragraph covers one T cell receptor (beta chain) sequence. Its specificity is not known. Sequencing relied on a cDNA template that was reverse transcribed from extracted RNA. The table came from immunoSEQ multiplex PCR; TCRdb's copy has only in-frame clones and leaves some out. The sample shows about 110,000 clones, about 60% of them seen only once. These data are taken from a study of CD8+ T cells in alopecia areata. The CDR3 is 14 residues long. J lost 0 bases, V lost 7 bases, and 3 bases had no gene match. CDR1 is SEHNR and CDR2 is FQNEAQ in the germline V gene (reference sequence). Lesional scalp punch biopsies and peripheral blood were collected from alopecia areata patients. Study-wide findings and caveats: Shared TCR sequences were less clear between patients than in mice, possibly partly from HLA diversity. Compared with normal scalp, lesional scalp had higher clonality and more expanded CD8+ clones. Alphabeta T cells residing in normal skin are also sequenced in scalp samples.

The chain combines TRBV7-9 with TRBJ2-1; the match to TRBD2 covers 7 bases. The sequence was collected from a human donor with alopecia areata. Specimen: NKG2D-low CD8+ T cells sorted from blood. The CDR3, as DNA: TGTGCCAGCACGGGCGGGAGCTCCTACAATGAGCAGTTCTTC. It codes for CASTGGSSYNEQFF.